This is a list of T cell receptor beta chains from one sample in a study of T cells in localized non-small cell lung cancer. The protocol was immunoSEQ multiplex PCR, while the TCRdb copy is restricted to in-frame clones and leaves out a portion. This sample has 90,000 to 100,000 clones, with approximately 91% found just once. The material was PBMCs, obtained before any cancer treatment. The origin of the receptors is a woman aged 35 to 70 with stage II squamous cell lung carcinoma. Each CDR3 is given with its conserved first and last residue. Each record gives: J gene, D gene, clone size, V gene, CDR3 DNA, CDR3 protein. A D gene is named only where the DNA matches it firmly. Rows may omit the clone size; those that give it use once, few, many or a size class.

j_call: TRBJ1-2; d_call: .; clone_size: .; v_call: TRBV11-2; cdr3_nt: TGTGCCAGCAGCTTATGGGGGGACTATGGCTACACCTTC; cdr3_aa: CASSLWGDYGYTF
j_call: TRBJ1-5; d_call: .; clone_size: .; v_call: TRBV19; cdr3_nt: TGTGCCAGTAGTATAGTCGGTGCGGGTAGCAATCAGCCCCAGCATTTT; cdr3_aa: CASSIVGAGSNQPQHF
j_call: TRBJ1-5; d_call: .; clone_size: .; v_call: TRBV27; cdr3_nt: TGTGCCAGCAGTCCCCAGTTTCGGGGTGATGGCAATCAGCCCCAGCATTTT; cdr3_aa: CASSPQFRGDGNQPQHF
j_call: TRBJ1-1; d_call: .; clone_size: .; v_call: TRBV25-1; cdr3_nt: TGTGCCAGCAGTGAAAAACTAAACACTGAAGCTTTCTTT; cdr3_aa: CASSEKLNTEAFF
j_call: TRBJ2-7; d_call: .; clone_size: once; v_call: TRBV30; cdr3_nt: TGTGCCTGGAGTGAGGTATCCTACGAGCAGTACTTC; cdr3_aa: CAWSEVSYEQYF
j_call: TRBJ1-4; d_call: .; clone_size: .; v_call: TRBV7-8; cdr3_nt: TGTGCCAGCACCATCGCCGGGGAAAATGAAAAACTGTTTTTT; cdr3_aa: CASTIAGENEKLFF
j_call: TRBJ2-1; d_call: .; clone_size: .; v_call: TRBV7-9; cdr3_nt: TGTGCCAGCAGCACCCCTGGGGGCCACAATGAGCAGTTCTTC; cdr3_aa: CASSTPGGHNEQFF
j_call: TRBJ2-1; d_call: TRBD2; clone_size: .; v_call: TRBV19; cdr3_nt: TGTGCCAGTAGTATAGCTAGCGGAGGAAACAATGAGCAGTTCTTC; cdr3_aa: CASSIASGGNNEQFF
j_call: TRBJ1-3; d_call: .; clone_size: .; v_call: TRBV19; cdr3_nt: TGTGCCAGTAATCCGGACAGAAGCTCTGGAAACACCATATATTTT; cdr3_aa: CASNPDRSSGNTIYF
j_call: TRBJ1-6; d_call: .; clone_size: .; v_call: TRBV5-1; cdr3_nt: TGCGCCAGCAGCCTGGGGTCAGGGGATGGTAATTCACCCCTCCACTTT; cdr3_aa: CASSLGSGDGNSPLHF
j_call: TRBJ1-1; d_call: .; clone_size: .; v_call: TRBV11-2; cdr3_nt: TGTGCCAGCAGCTTAGCGTGGGGGCAGGGCGGCGCTTTCTTT; cdr3_aa: CASSLAWGQGGAFF
j_call: TRBJ2-1; d_call: .; clone_size: .; v_call: TRBV1; cdr3_nt: TGCACCAGCAGAAGCGGGACAGGGGGCCTCAATGAGCAGTTCTTC; cdr3_aa: CTSRSGTGGLNEQFF
j_call: TRBJ2-2; d_call: TRBD1; clone_size: .; v_call: TRBV7-9; cdr3_nt: TGTGCCAGCAGGGATGACAGGGGGAACACCGGGGAGCTGTTTTTT; cdr3_aa: CASRDDRGNTGELFF
j_call: TRBJ1-1; d_call: .; clone_size: once; v_call: TRBV30; cdr3_nt: TGTGCCTGTCCTCGCGAATGGGGCACTGAAGCTTTCTTT; cdr3_aa: CACPREWGTEAFF
j_call: TRBJ2-7; d_call: .; clone_size: once; v_call: TRBV10-1; cdr3_nt: TGCGCCAGCAGTGACCCAGCGGAATCCTACGAGCAGTACTTC; cdr3_aa: CASSDPAESYEQYF
j_call: TRBJ2-7; d_call: TRBD2; clone_size: .; v_call: TRBV19; cdr3_nt: TGTGCCAGTAGCCGGGGAACACAGACTAGCGGGAGGGCCGAGCAGTACTTC; cdr3_aa: CASSRGTQTSGRAEQYF
j_call: TRBJ2-5; d_call: TRBD1; clone_size: .; v_call: TRBV5-6; cdr3_nt: TGTGCCAGCAGCTTGAAACCGACAGGGATGGAATACTTC; cdr3_aa: CASSLKPTGMEYF
j_call: TRBJ1-6; d_call: .; clone_size: .; v_call: TRBV27; cdr3_nt: TGTGCCAGCAGTTTCAACAGGGTCTTCTCACCCCTCCACTTT; cdr3_aa: CASSFNRVFSPLHF
j_call: TRBJ1-5; d_call: .; clone_size: .; v_call: TRBV6-6; cdr3_nt: TGTGCCAGCAGCACAGACGGGACATCATATCAGCCCCAGCATTTT; cdr3_aa: CASSTDGTSYQPQHF
j_call: TRBJ1-1; d_call: .; clone_size: few; v_call: TRBV2; cdr3_nt: TGTGCCAGCAGACCAGGGAGCAGAAACACTGAAGCTTTCTTT; cdr3_aa: CASRPGSRNTEAFF
j_call: TRBJ2-1; d_call: TRBD2; clone_size: .; v_call: TRBV6-5; cdr3_nt: TGTGCCAGCAGTTACCGGATAGCGGGGGGGTACAATGAGCAGTTCTTC; cdr3_aa: CASSYRIAGGYNEQFF
j_call: TRBJ1-6; d_call: TRBD1; clone_size: .; v_call: TRBV6-5; cdr3_nt: TGTGCCAGCAGTTACTCCCCCCTGGGGGGACAGTCACCCCTCCACTTT; cdr3_aa: CASSYSPLGGQSPLHF
j_call: TRBJ1-5; d_call: .; clone_size: .; v_call: TRBV28; cdr3_nt: TGTGCCAGCAGTGGGGGAGGAAGGGGGAGCAATCAGCCCCAGCATTTT; cdr3_aa: CASSGGGRGSNQPQHF
j_call: TRBJ2-3; d_call: .; clone_size: .; v_call: TRBV7-6; cdr3_nt: TGTGCCAGCAGCCTCCAGGTTGGGGGCAGAACAGATACGCAGTATTTT; cdr3_aa: CASSLQVGGRTDTQYF
j_call: TRBJ2-5; d_call: .; clone_size: .; v_call: TRBV27; cdr3_nt: TGTGCCAGCAGTATTATGGGGTCGGGACTCAAAGAGACCCAGTACTTC; cdr3_aa: CASSIMGSGLKETQYF
j_call: TRBJ2-3; d_call: .; clone_size: .; v_call: TRBV18; cdr3_nt: TGTGCCAGCTCACCGGTAGAAGATACGCAGTATTTT; cdr3_aa: CASSPVEDTQYF
j_call: TRBJ2-5; d_call: .; clone_size: .; v_call: TRBV18; cdr3_nt: TGTGCCAGCGGGGTCGGGGGAGAGACCCAGTACTTC; cdr3_aa: CASGVGGETQYF
j_call: TRBJ1-1; d_call: .; clone_size: .; v_call: TRBV5-1; cdr3_nt: TGCGCCAGCAGTCGTGGGGCGAGGAACACTGAAGCTTTCTTT; cdr3_aa: CASSRGARNTEAFF
j_call: TRBJ1-3; d_call: .; clone_size: .; v_call: TRBV7-9; cdr3_nt: TGTGCCAGCAGTCCTGCCGGGGGGAACACCATATATTTT; cdr3_aa: CASSPAGGNTIYF
j_call: TRBJ2-3; d_call: .; clone_size: once; v_call: TRBV13; cdr3_nt: TGTGCCAGCAGCCCCACAGATACGCAGTATTTT; cdr3_aa: CASSPTDTQYF
j_call: TRBJ2-7; d_call: .; clone_size: .; v_call: TRBV2; cdr3_nt: TGTGCCAGCAGTGGCCATAATCAGTACTTC; cdr3_aa: CASSGHNQYF
j_call: TRBJ1-2; d_call: .; clone_size: .; v_call: TRBV29-1; cdr3_nt: TGCAGCGCCCATCAGGTCCTGGCCGATGGCTACACCTTC; cdr3_aa: CSAHQVLADGYTF
j_call: TRBJ2-1; d_call: TRBD2; clone_size: .; v_call: TRBV10-3; cdr3_nt: TGTGCCACTCGGACTAGCGGGGGCTCCTACAATGAGCAGTTCTTC; cdr3_aa: CATRTSGGSYNEQFF
j_call: TRBJ2-1; d_call: .; clone_size: .; v_call: TRBV9; cdr3_nt: TGTGCCAGCAGCGTTGGCCACGGGCTTTACAATGAGCAGTTCTTC; cdr3_aa: CASSVGHGLYNEQFF
j_call: TRBJ2-5; d_call: .; clone_size: .; v_call: TRBV7-2; cdr3_nt: TGTGCCAGCAGCTTAGCCAGAGTAGAGACCCAGTACTTC; cdr3_aa: CASSLARVETQYF
j_call: TRBJ2-7; d_call: .; clone_size: .; v_call: TRBV25-1; cdr3_nt: TGTGCCAGTGAGGGGAGCTCCTACGAGCAGTACTTC; cdr3_aa: CASEGSSYEQYF
j_call: TRBJ2-1; d_call: .; clone_size: .; v_call: TRBV11-3; cdr3_nt: TGTGCCAGCAGCTGGATTGACAATGAGCAGTTCTTC; cdr3_aa: CASSWIDNEQFF
j_call: TRBJ2-7; d_call: .; clone_size: .; v_call: TRBV4-2; cdr3_nt: TGTGCCAGCAGCCAAGGAAGAGTTGATAGAACCTACGAGCAGTACTTC; cdr3_aa: CASSQGRVDRTYEQYF
j_call: TRBJ1-4; d_call: TRBD1; clone_size: .; v_call: TRBV6-6; cdr3_nt: TGTGCCAGCAGTCCGGGACAGCGCTCTGAAAAACTGTTTTTT; cdr3_aa: CASSPGQRSEKLFF
j_call: TRBJ2-3; d_call: TRBD2; clone_size: .; v_call: TRBV10-3; cdr3_nt: TGTGCCATCAGTGAACCCGGGGGGGCCGGCACAGATACGCAGTATTTT; cdr3_aa: CAISEPGGAGTDTQYF